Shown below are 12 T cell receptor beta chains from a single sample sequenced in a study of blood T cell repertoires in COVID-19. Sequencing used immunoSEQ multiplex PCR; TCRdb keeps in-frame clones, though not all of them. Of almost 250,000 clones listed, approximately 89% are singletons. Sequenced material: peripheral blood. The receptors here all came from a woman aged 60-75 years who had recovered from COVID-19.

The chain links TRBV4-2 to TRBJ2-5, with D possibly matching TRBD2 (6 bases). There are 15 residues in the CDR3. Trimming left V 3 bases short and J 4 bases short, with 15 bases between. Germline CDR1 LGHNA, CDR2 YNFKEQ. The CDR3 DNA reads TGTGCCAGCAGCCAGCAAGCGGGTCGGGGAGAGACCCAGTACTTC. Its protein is CASSQQAGRGETQYF.

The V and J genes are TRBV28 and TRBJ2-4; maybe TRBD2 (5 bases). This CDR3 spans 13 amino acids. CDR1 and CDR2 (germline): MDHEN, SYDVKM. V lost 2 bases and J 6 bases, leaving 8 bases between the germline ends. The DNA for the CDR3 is TGTGCCAGCAGTTTAATCGCGGGAAACATTCAGTACTTC. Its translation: CASSLIAGNIQYF.

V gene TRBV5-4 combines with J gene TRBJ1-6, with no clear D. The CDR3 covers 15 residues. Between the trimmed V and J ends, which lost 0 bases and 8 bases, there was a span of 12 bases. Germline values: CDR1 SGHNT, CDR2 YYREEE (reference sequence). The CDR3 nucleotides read TGTGCCAGCAGCTTGGGGGTGGGCTGGGATTCACCCCTCCACTTT. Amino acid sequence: CASSLGVGWDSPLHF.

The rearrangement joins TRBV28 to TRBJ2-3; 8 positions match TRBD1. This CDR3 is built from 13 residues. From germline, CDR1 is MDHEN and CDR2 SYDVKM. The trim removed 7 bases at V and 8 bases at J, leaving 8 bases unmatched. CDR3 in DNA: TGTGCCAGCACCCCAGGGGGCTTCGGTACGCAGTATTTT. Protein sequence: CASTPGGFGTQYF.

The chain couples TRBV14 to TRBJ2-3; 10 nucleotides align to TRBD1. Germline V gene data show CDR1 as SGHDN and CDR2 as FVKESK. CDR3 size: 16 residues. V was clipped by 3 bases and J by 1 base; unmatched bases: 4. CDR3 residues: CASSHPGTGGTDTQYF. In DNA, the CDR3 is TGTGCCAGCAGCCACCCCGGGACAGGGGGCACAGATACGCAGTATTTT.

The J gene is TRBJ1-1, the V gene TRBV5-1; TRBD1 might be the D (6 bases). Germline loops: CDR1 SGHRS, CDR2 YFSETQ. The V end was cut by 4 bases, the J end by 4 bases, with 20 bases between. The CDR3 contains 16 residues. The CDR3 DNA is TGCGCCAGCAGCCGAAGGACAGCCCGACCGGGCACTGAAGCTTTCTTT. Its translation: CASSRRTARPGTEAFF.

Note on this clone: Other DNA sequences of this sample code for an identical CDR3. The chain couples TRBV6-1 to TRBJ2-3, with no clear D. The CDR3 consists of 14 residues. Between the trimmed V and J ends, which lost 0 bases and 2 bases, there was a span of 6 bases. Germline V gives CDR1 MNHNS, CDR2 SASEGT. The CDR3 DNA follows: TGTGCCAGCAGTGAAGCTCCTTACACAGATACGCAGTATTTT. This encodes CASSEAPYTDTQYF.

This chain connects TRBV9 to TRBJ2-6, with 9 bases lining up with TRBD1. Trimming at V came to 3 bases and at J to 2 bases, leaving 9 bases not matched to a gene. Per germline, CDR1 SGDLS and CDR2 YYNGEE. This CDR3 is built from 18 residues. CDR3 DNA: TGTGCCAGCAGCGGTTACAGGGGGCGGAATGCTGGGGCCAACGTCCTGACTTTC. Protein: CASSGYRGRNAGANVLTF.

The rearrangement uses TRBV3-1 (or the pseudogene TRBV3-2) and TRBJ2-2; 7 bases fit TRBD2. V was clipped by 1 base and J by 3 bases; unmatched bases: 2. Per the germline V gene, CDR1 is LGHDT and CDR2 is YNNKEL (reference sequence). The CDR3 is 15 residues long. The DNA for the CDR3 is TGTGCCAGCAGCCAAGGCGGGGGTGACACCGGGGAGCTGTTTTTT. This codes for CASSQGGGDTGELFF.

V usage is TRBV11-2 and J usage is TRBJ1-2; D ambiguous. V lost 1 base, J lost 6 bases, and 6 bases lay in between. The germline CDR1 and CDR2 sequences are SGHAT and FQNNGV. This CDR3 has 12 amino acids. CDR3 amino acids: CASSLARDGYTF. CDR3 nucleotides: TGTGCCAGCAGCTTAGCGCGGGATGGCTACACCTTC.

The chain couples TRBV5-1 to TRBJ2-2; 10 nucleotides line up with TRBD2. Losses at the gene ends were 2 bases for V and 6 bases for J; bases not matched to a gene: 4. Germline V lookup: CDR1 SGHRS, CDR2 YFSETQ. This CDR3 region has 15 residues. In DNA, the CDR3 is TGCGCCAGCAGCTTAAGCGGGGGGGCACCCGGGGAGCTGTTTTTT. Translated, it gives CASSLSGGAPGELFF.

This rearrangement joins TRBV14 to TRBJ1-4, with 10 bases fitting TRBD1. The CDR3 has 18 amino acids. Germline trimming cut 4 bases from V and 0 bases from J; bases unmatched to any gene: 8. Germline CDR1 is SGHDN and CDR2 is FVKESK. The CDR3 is CASSPRTGGSATNEKLFF. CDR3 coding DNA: TGTGCCAGCAGCCCTAGGACAGGGGGATCGGCAACTAATGAAAAACTGTTTTTT.